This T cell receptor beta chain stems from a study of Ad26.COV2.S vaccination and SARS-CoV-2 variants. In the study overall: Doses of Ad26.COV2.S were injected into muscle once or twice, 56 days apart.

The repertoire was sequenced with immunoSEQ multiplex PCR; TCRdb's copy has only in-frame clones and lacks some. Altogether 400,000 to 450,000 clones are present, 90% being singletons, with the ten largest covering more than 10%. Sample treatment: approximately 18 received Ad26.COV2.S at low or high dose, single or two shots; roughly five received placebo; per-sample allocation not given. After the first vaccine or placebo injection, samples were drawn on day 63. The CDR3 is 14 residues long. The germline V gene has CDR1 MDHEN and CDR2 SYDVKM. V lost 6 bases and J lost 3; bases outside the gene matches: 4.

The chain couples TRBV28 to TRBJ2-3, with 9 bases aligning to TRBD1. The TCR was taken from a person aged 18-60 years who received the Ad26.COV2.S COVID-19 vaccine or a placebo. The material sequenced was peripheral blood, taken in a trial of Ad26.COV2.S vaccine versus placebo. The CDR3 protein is CASSPGTGTDTQYF. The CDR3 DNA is TGTGCCAGCAGCCCCGGGACAGGGACAGATACGCAGTATTTT.